Below are 26 T cell receptor beta chains sequenced from a single sample in a study of blood T cell repertoires in COVID-19 (dated by TCRdb to the early 2020s). Preparation of the library involved the immunoSEQ multiplex PCR assay. Not all clones reach the TCRdb copy of this immuneACCESS table, which keeps in-frame sequences only. Checked studies attribute under half of the gap to unresolved V genes and leave the rest unexplained. This sample gives approximately 84,000 clones in total; around four fifths of them show up just once. The top ten hold roughly an eighth of the sample. Source material: peripheral blood. The source is a human donor in a cohort sampled during active COVID-19.

Details on this clone: Other nucleotide sequences from this sample produce the same CDR3. The J gene is TRBJ2-5, the V gene TRBV18; 7 positions match TRBD1. This CDR3 comprises 13 residues. The germline CDR1 and CDR2 sequences are KGHSH and LQKENI. With V trimmed by 3 bases and J by 3 bases, 1 base remained unmatched. The DNA for the CDR3 is TGTGCCAGCTCACCGGGACAGAAAGAGACCCAGTACTTC. Translation: CASSPGQKETQYF.

CDR3 amino acids: CASSLFSGEAFF. The CDR3 DNA is TGTGCCAGCAGCTTATTCAGTGGTGAAGCTTTCTTT. The chain has TRBV7-8 and TRBJ1-1; D ambiguous. With 2 bases removed from V and 7 bases from J, the gap between germline ends came to 8 bases. This CDR3 has 12 residues. Germline V gene sequence: CDR1 SGHVS, CDR2 FQNEAQ.

This sequence joins TRBV28 and TRBJ1-3; D unclear. V lost 3 bases and J lost 0, with 12 bases in between. Germline V gene sequence: CDR1 MDHEN, CDR2 SYDVKM. CDR3 length: 16 amino acids. CDR3 nucleotide sequence: TGTGCCAGCAGTTTGAACAGAGCCAGCTCTGGAAACACCATATATTTT. This encodes CASSLNRASSGNTIYF.

With respect to this clone: The junction shows a germline mismatch at one end, possibly a read error. The CDR3: CTTSDLRSGDYNEQFF. CDR3 nucleotides: TGTACCACCAGTGATTTAAGGTCAGGGGATTACAATGAGCAGTTCTTC. The rearrangement links TRBV24-1 to TRBJ2-1, with D possibly matching TRBD1 (6 bases). CDR3 length: 16 residues. Germline V gene sequence: CDR1 KGHDR, CDR2 SFDVKD.

The gene calls are TRBV6-6 and TRBJ2-2; D is unresolved. Germline V gives CDR1 MNHNY, CDR2 SVGAGI (reference sequence). The V and J ends lost 0 bases and 0 bases respectively, with 8 bases between them. The length of the CDR3 is 16 residues. The CDR3 DNA is TGTGCCAGCAGTTACTCGGGCAGTTCGAACACCGGGGAGCTGTTTTTT. It is translated as CASSYSGSSNTGELFF.

This clone has just a few counts. J is TRBJ2-3 and V is TRBV11-2, with 7 positions matching TRBD2. CDR3 length: 16 residues. Germline V gene sequence: CDR1 SGHAT, CDR2 FQNNGV. V shed 1 base and J 2 bases; nucleotides not matched to a gene: 6. CDR3 sequence (DNA): TGTGCCAGCAGCTTAGTGGCTAGCGGAGACACAGATACGCAGTATTTT. This translates into CASSLVASGDTDTQYF.

Only a few counts were recorded for this clone. V gene TRBV2 combines with J gene TRBJ2-5, with D tentatively TRBD2 (5 bases). The CDR3 loop spans 12 amino acids. Germline CDR1 SNHLY, CDR2 FYNNEI. V was pared by 8 bases and J by 4 bases, with 11 bases between. The CDR3 sequence: CASSTTSETQYF. CDR3 DNA sequence: TGTGCCAGCTCGACTACCTCAGAGACCCAGTACTTC.

The gene calls are TRBV18 and TRBJ1-3; weak D call: TRBD1 (5 bases). V lost 3 bases, J lost 0 bases, and 9 bases lay in between. CDR3 length: 15 residues. CDR1 is KGHSH, CDR2 LQKENI, per germline. CDR3: CASSPTRGSGNTIYF. The CDR3, as DNA: TGTGCCAGCTCACCCACAAGGGGCTCTGGAAACACCATATATTTT. The entire variable domain, with the rest obtained from reference TRBV18 and TRBJ1-3, is as follows: NAGVMQNPRHLVRRRGQEARLRCSPMKGHSHVYWYRQLPEEGLKFMVYLQKENIIDESGMPKERFSAEFPKEGPSILRIQQVVRGDSAAYFCASSPTRGSGNTIYFGEGSWLTVV.

The chain combines TRBV19 with TRBJ1-4, with unresolved D. V was pared by 6 bases and J by 4 bases, with 15 bases between. The CDR3 has 15 residues. In germline, CDR1 is LNHDA, CDR2 SQIVND (reference sequence). DNA of the CDR3: TGTGCCAGTAGAAAAAGCGGCGGGTATAATGAAAAACTGTTTTTT. It is translated as CASRKSGGYNEKLFF. Full variable domain (remainder filled in from reference TRBV19 and TRBJ1-4): DGGITQSPKYLFRKEGQNVTLSCEQNLNHDAMYWYRQDPGQGLRLIYYSQIVNDFQKGDIAEGYSVSREKKESFPLTVTSAQKNPTAFYLCASRKSGGYNEKLFFGSGTQLSVL.

This chain uses TRBV21-1 with TRBJ2-1; the DNA was not used to check the table's D call, TRBD2. TRBV21-1 is given as a pseudogene. This CDR3 has 14 amino acids. As DNA, the CDR3 is TGTGCCAGCAGTGGGGAGATAGCCTACAATGAGCAGTTCTTC. Protein: CASSGEIAYNEQFF.

V is TRBV7-9 and J is TRBJ2-7; 8 bases line up with TRBD2. CDR3 length: 15 residues. The V gene's germline CDR1 is SEHNR and CDR2 FQNEAQ (reference sequence). After removal of 2 bases from V and 2 bases from J, the junction contained 5 bases not matched to a gene. The CDR3 DNA sequence: TGTGCCAGCAGCTTATCGACTAGCGAAGCCTACGAGCAGTACTTC. This gives the protein CASSLSTSEAYEQYF.

The rearrangement links TRBV4-1 to TRBJ2-5; unclear D gene. CDR3 length equals 15 residues. V gave up 0 bases and J gave up 6 bases, with 14 bases separating them. CDR1 is MGHRA and CDR2 is YSYEKL in the germline V gene. CDR3 nucleotide sequence: TGCGCCAGCAGCCAAGATCTTGCTAGTGGAAAGACCCAGTACTTC. Protein: CASSQDLASGKTQYF.

The gene calls are TRBV30 and TRBJ1-5; D perhaps matches TRBD1 (5 bases). The V and J ends lost 3 bases and 8 bases respectively, with 14 bases between them. The CDR3 contains 13 residues. Germline V gene sequence: CDR1 GTSNPN, CDR2 SVGIG (reference sequence). The CDR3: CAWSGGIFEPQHF. CDR3 coding DNA: TGTGCCTGGAGCGGGGGGATATTTGAGCCCCAGCATTTT.

This clone was detected only a few times. This chain connects TRBV6-5 to TRBJ1-5; D is possibly TRBD1 (5 bases). The CDR3 contains 14 residues. CDR1 is MNHEY and CDR2 is SVGAGI in the germline V gene. Trimming removed 6 bases at V and 5 bases at J, with 14 bases between. CDR3 residues: CASRLSVGDQPQHF. CDR3 bases: TGTGCCAGCAGGTTAAGTGTAGGGGATCAGCCCCAGCATTTT.

V gene TRBV27 combines with J gene TRBJ2-5, with 10 bases aligning to TRBD2. The CDR3 is 15 amino acids. Germline CDR1 reads MNHEY; CDR2 reads SMNVEV (reference sequence). The junction had 9 bases not matched to a gene; V was cut back by 6 bases and J by 5 bases. The CDR3 sequence: CASSRTSGGWETQYF. The CDR3 DNA is TGTGCCAGCAGCCGGACTAGCGGCGGGTGGGAGACCCAGTACTTC.

The DNA of the CDR3 is TGCGCCAGCAGCCGTACAGGGGACAACGAGCAGTACTTC. The encoded protein is CASSRTGDNEQYF. The rearrangement links TRBV5-1 to TRBJ2-7, with 7 nucleotides matching TRBD1. V lost 4 bases, J lost 5 bases, and 6 bases stayed unmatched. The CDR3 is 13 amino acids. The germline V gene encodes CDR1 SGHRS and CDR2 YFSETQ.

The chain couples TRBV7-2 to TRBJ1-2; D is possibly TRBD1 (5 bases). Deletions cut 4 bases from V and 5 bases from J, with 17 bases between. The CDR3 has 15 residues. Germline loops: CDR1 SGHTA, CDR2 FQGNSA. The CDR3 nucleotides are TGTGCCAGCAGCTCCCAAGGGGACGGAGGGTATGGCTACACCTTC. Translation gives CASSSQGDGGYGYTF.

The gene calls are TRBV7-3 and TRBJ2-2; 15 nucleotides align to TRBD2. Germline CDR1 SGHTA, CDR2 FQGTGA. The CDR3 consists of 15 residues. V gave up 4 bases and J gave up 6 bases; unmatched junction bases: 0. CDR3 residues: CASSWTSGRAGELFF. The CDR3 DNA is TGTGCCAGCAGCTGGACTAGCGGGAGGGCCGGGGAGCTGTTTTTT.

The rearrangement links TRBV5-1 to TRBJ2-3; TRBD2 aligns across 11 bases. The CDR3 extends over 16 amino acids. The V gene's germline CDR1 is SGHRS and CDR2 YFSETQ. Trimming cost V 0 bases and J 2 bases; bases outside gene matches: 2. The CDR3 nucleotides read TGCGCCAGCAGCTTGGCACTAGCGGGAGTCACAGATACGCAGTATTTT. Amino acids: CASSLALAGVTDTQYF.

The chain employs TRBV3-1 (or the pseudogene TRBV3-2) and TRBJ2-7; no clear D gene. The germline gives CDR1 LGHDT, CDR2 YNNKEL (reference sequence). The length of the CDR3 is 16 residues. V was trimmed by 0 bases and J by 6 bases, leaving 18 bases between them. CDR3 sequence reads: CASSQDILVRGSEQYF. The DNA of the CDR3 is TGTGCCAGCAGCCAAGATATCTTAGTTCGCGGATCCGAGCAGTACTTC.

Only a few counts were recorded for this clone. The V and J genes are TRBV6-5 and TRBJ1-5; no definite D call. This CDR3 has 13 amino acids. The germline V and J ends were trimmed by 2 bases and 5 bases, with 7 bases remaining between them. Germline V gene lookup returns CDR1 MNHEY and CDR2 SVGAGI. The chain's CDR3 is CASSYGQHQPQHF. The CDR3 coding sequence is TGTGCCAGCAGTTACGGGCAGCATCAGCCCCAGCATTTT.

This chain connects TRBV18 to TRBJ2-5, with 8 bases aligning to TRBD1. Trimming cost V 3 bases and J 5 bases; bases outside gene matches: 2. Germline loops: CDR1 KGHSH, CDR2 LQKENI. The CDR3 loop spans 13 amino acids. CDR3 protein: CASSPGQVETQYF. The CDR3 coding sequence is TGTGCCAGCTCACCGGGACAGGTGGAGACCCAGTACTTC.

The chain uses TRBV5-1 and TRBJ2-3; 10 bases match TRBD1. Germline V gene sequence: CDR1 SGHRS, CDR2 YFSETQ. The CDR3 covers 16 residues. The junction had 9 bases not matched to a gene; V was cut back by 3 bases and J by 5 bases. CDR3 region: CASSSSGQGIGDTQYF. The CDR3 bases are TGCGCCAGCAGCTCCTCGGGACAGGGGATCGGAGATACGCAGTATTTT.

The V gene is TRBV5-6, the J gene TRBJ1-2; D is possibly TRBD1 (6 bases). Germline lookup yields CDR1 SGHDT and CDR2 YYEEEE. Trimming removed 4 bases from V and 4 bases from J, with 14 bases in between. The CDR3 totals 14 residues. CDR3 in DNA: TGTGCCAGCAGCGGGAACAGGGTGAGCTATGGCTACACCTTC. It translates to CASSGNRVSYGYTF.

The chain is built from TRBV24-1 and TRBJ1-2; D might be TRBD1 (5 bases). The V gene lost 5 bases and the J gene lost 2 bases, with 11 bases spanning the gap. This CDR3 comprises 14 residues. The germline V gene has CDR1 KGHDR and CDR2 SFDVKD. The CDR3 is CATSVAGTNYGYTF. The CDR3 region has the DNA TGTGCCACCAGTGTTGCGGGGACCAACTATGGCTACACCTTC.

The J gene is TRBJ2-7, the V gene TRBV12-3 or TRBV12-4, with D unclear. CDR3 length: 11 residues. V was pared by 3 bases and J by 3 bases, with 3 bases between. The CDR3 sequence: CASSFGYEQYF. The CDR3 DNA sequence: TGTGCCAGCAGTTTCGGCTACGAGCAGTACTTC.